Below are 24 T cell receptor beta chains sequenced from a single sample in a study of blood T cell repertoires in COVID-19. Clones were sequenced by immunoSEQ multiplex PCR, and TCRdb holds only the in-frame ones, with some missing. The repertoire has approximately 200,000 clones, over 75% of them found once; the top ten carry about 10%. The sequenced material came from peripheral blood. Receptor source: a human donor with active or convalescent COVID-19. The donor label of this sample is uncertain.

This chain uses TRBV7-6 with TRBJ1-1; a weak D match, TRBD1 (5 bases). Trimming stripped 0 bases from V and 4 bases from J, with 15 bases between. There are 16 residues in the CDR3. Germline CDR1 is SGHVS and CDR2 is FNYEAQ. The CDR3 reads CASSLAPGREGTEAFF. CDR3 nucleotide sequence: TGTGCCAGCAGCTTAGCCCCCGGCAGGGAGGGCACTGAAGCTTTCTTT. Supplemented by reference TRBV7-6 and TRBJ1-1, the full variable domain reads GAGVSQSPRYKVTKRGQDVALRCDPISGHVSLYWYRQALGQGPEFLTYFNYEAQQDKSGLPNDRFSAERPEGSISTLTIQRTEQRDSAMYRCASSLAPGREGTEAFFGQGTRLTVV.

The chain employs TRBV6-6 and TRBJ1-1, with TRBD1 as a possible D gene (6 bases). The V gene lost 6 bases and the J gene lost 1 base, with 12 bases spanning the gap. The CDR3 contains 14 residues. CDR1 and CDR2 (germline): MNHNY, SVGAGI (reference sequence). DNA of the CDR3: TGTGCCAGCAGCTTTGGACAGCAGAACACTGAAGCTTTCTTT. This gives the protein CASSFGQQNTEAFF.

This clone has more than one count but fewer than ten. The V call is TRBV4-1, the J call TRBJ1-2; 8 bases are a match to TRBD1. Trimming removed 2 bases from V and 7 bases from J; junction bases left unmatched: 12. The CDR3 length is 16 residues. CDR1 is MGHRA and CDR2 is YSYEKL in the germline V gene. This CDR3 is CASSQSAVRGPGGYTF. For the CDR3, the DNA is TGCGCCAGCAGCCAAAGCGCCGTCAGGGGGCCAGGTGGCTACACCTTC.

This clone came up once. The rearrangement uses TRBV6-2 or TRBV6-3 and TRBJ1-1; tentatively, D is TRBD1 (6 bases). The CDR3 sequence is 15 residues long. Germline V gene sequence: CDR1 MNHEY, CDR2 SVGEGT. V was clipped by 0 bases and J by 7 bases, with 15 bases between them. The CDR3 reads CASSYSYGQPSEAFF. CDR3 bases: TGTGCCAGCAGTTACTCCTACGGACAGCCCAGTGAAGCTTTCTTT.

The J gene is TRBJ1-2, the V gene TRBV6-5; D possibly corresponds to TRBD1 (5 bases). Trimming removed 2 bases from V and 8 bases from J, with 12 bases in between. The CDR3 runs 13 residues. CDR1 MNHEY and CDR2 SVGAGI come from the germline V gene. For the CDR3, the DNA is TGTGCCAGCAGTTACCGACTGGGGGGGGGCTACACCTTC. Translating gives CASSYRLGGGYTF.

J is TRBJ2-3 and V is TRBV27, with D possibly matching TRBD2 (5 bases). The germline V and J ends were trimmed by 8 bases and 1 base, with 13 bases remaining between them. There are 14 residues in the CDR3. CDR1 and CDR2 (germline): MNHEY, SMNVEV (reference sequence). The CDR3 loop reads CASGREAGTDTQYF. CDR3 nucleotides: TGTGCCAGCGGTCGGGAAGCCGGCACAGATACGCAGTATTTT.

The V and J genes are TRBV18 and TRBJ2-3; 12 bases match TRBD2. This CDR3 has 15 residues. J lost 7 bases, V lost 0 bases, and 2 bases had no gene match. The V gene's germline CDR1 is KGHSH and CDR2 LQKENI. CDR3 protein: CASSPPTSGGNTQYF. The CDR3 DNA reads as TGTGCCAGCTCACCACCGACTAGCGGGGGTAATACGCAGTATTTT.

This chain connects TRBV3-1 (or the pseudogene TRBV3-2) to TRBJ2-1; 9 positions agree with TRBD2. This CDR3 comprises 15 residues. The junction had 10 bases not matched to a gene; V was cut back by 7 bases and J by 6 bases. Germline-derived CDR1 and CDR2 are LGHDT and YNNKEL (reference sequence). CDR3 loop: CASTPLLAGPNEQFF. The CDR3 DNA sequence: TGTGCCAGCACCCCCTTACTAGCGGGCCCCAATGAGCAGTTCTTC.

This clone was detected only a few times. The chain has TRBV6-2 or TRBV6-3 and TRBJ1-1; D not resolved. This CDR3 is built from 14 residues. The V end was cut by 6 bases, the J end by 3 bases, with 14 bases between. CDR1 is MNHEY and CDR2 is SVGEGT in the germline V gene. DNA of the CDR3: TGTGCCAGCAGCGGGGTTTACGGGGACACTGAAGCTTTCTTT. Protein: CASSGVYGDTEAFF.

The chain uses TRBV11-2 and TRBJ1-2, with TRBD1 as a possible D gene (5 bases). Trimming cost V 4 bases and J 5 bases, with 17 bases left between them. The CDR3 consists of 15 residues. CDR1 is SGHAT and CDR2 is FQNNGV in the germline V gene. CDR3 sequence (DNA): TGTGCCAGCAGCTCCCTTAGACAGAATCCGTATGGCTACACCTTC. Amino acid sequence: CASSSLRQNPYGYTF.

The chain carries TRBV2 and TRBJ1-5; D ambiguous. CDR3 length: 12 residues. The V gene's germline CDR1 is SNHLY and CDR2 FYNNEI. With 6 bases removed from V and 9 bases from J, the gap between germline ends came to 12 bases. CDR3 sequence reads: CASRGGVSPQHF. DNA of the CDR3: TGTGCCAGCAGGGGAGGTGTATCGCCCCAGCATTTT. The entire variable domain, with the rest obtained from reference TRBV2 and TRBJ1-5, is as follows: EPEVTQTPSHQVTQMGQEVILRCVPISNHLYFYWYRQILGQKVEFLVSFYNNEISEKSEIFDDQFSVERPDGSNFTLKIRSTKLEDSAMYFCASRGGVSPQHFGDGTRLSIL.

The rearrangement links TRBV7-2 to TRBJ1-3; TRBD1 matches 7 bases. Losses at the gene ends were 5 bases for V and 8 bases for J; bases not matched to a gene: 3. CDR3 size: 12 residues. The V gene's germline CDR1 is SGHTA and CDR2 FQGNSA. The CDR3 DNA reads TGTGCCAGCAGCGACAGGGTTGACACCATATATTTT. Its translation is CASSDRVDTIYF. The full variable domain, its missing parts supplied by reference TRBV7-2 and TRBJ1-3, is GAGVSQSPSNKVTEKGKDVELRCDPISGHTALYWYRQSLGQGLEFLIYFQGNSAPDKSGLPSDRFSAERTGGSVSTLTIQRTQQEDSAVYLCASSDRVDTIYFGEGSWLTVV.

V gene TRBV5-1 combines with J gene TRBJ2-7, with 11 bases identical to TRBD1. V shed 4 bases, J shed 3 bases, and the junction held 6 bases outside the gene matches. Germline CDR1 SGHRS, CDR2 YFSETQ. The CDR3 runs 15 residues. In DNA, the CDR3 is TGCGCCAGCAGCAGGACCGGGACAGGGGGCTACGAGCAGTACTTC. It codes for CASSRTGTGGYEQYF.

The rearrangement links TRBV9 to TRBJ1-4; 10 bases match TRBD1. In germline, CDR1 is SGDLS, CDR2 YYNGEE. The CDR3 covers 15 residues. Losses at the gene ends were 0 bases for V and 5 bases for J; bases not matched to a gene: 1. CDR3 bases: TGTGCCAGCAGCGTAGTGGGACAGGGGAATGAAAAACTGTTTTTT. This translates into CASSVVGQGNEKLFF.

The V and J genes are TRBV2 and TRBJ1-2, with TRBD1 matching over 8 bases. CDR3 length equals 14 residues. Germline V gene lookup returns CDR1 SNHLY and CDR2 FYNNEI. The trim removed 7 bases at V and 0 bases at J, leaving 4 bases unmatched. The CDR3 is CASKRTGSNYGYTF. The CDR3 DNA sequence: TGTGCCAGCAAAAGGACAGGGTCTAACTATGGCTACACCTTC.

The V and J genes are TRBV19 and TRBJ1-5; 11 bases line up with TRBD1. This CDR3 is 16 amino acids long. CDR1 LNHDA and CDR2 SQIVND come from the germline V gene (reference sequence). V lost 4 bases and J lost 6; bases outside the gene matches: 8. The CDR3 protein is CASSRIGTGGFQPQHF. CDR3 nucleotides: TGTGCCAGTAGTAGAATCGGGACAGGGGGATTTCAGCCCCAGCATTTT.

The CDR3 DNA reads as TGTGCCAGCAGTTTAGGGCAGGGGTCATATGGCTACACCTTC. Residues: CASSLGQGSYGYTF. The V call is TRBV6-5, the J call TRBJ1-2; D possibly corresponds to TRBD1 (6 bases). The CDR3 length is 14 residues. Germline values: CDR1 MNHEY, CDR2 SVGAGI. Trimming removed 4 bases from V and 5 bases from J, with 14 bases in between.

This chain uses TRBV3-1 (or the pseudogene TRBV3-2) with TRBJ2-3; no reliable D call. The CDR3 covers 13 residues. Per the germline V gene, CDR1 is LGHDT and CDR2 is YNNKEL (reference sequence). Trimming took off 4 bases at V and 6 bases at J, with 11 bases between the two ends. In DNA, the CDR3 is TGTGCCAGCAGCCCCCGTCGTAGCGATACGCAGTATTTT. This encodes CASSPRRSDTQYF.

The genes are TRBV6-5 and TRBJ2-7, with 11 bases lining up with TRBD2. CDR3 size: 15 residues. With V trimmed by 7 bases and J by 4 bases, 9 bases remained unmatched. In germline, CDR1 is MNHEY, CDR2 SVGAGI. The CDR3, as DNA: TGTGCCAGCATCTCAGTACTAGCGGGAGCTTACGAGCAGTACTTC. This gives the protein CASISVLAGAYEQYF.

This chain links TRBV2 with TRBJ1-5, with 10 bases fitting TRBD1. There are 17 residues in the CDR3. J lost 6 bases, V lost 4 bases, and 12 bases had no gene match. Germline V lookup: CDR1 SNHLY, CDR2 FYNNEI. The CDR3 nucleotides are TGTGCCAGCAGTGGGAGCGGGACAGGGGTGAGGTCTCAGCCCCAGCATTTT. This sequence encodes CASSGSGTGVRSQPQHF.

This chain uses TRBV9 with TRBJ1-1; D unclear. V was trimmed by 4 bases and J by 0 bases, leaving 13 bases between them. This CDR3 region has 15 residues. The germline CDR1 and CDR2 sequences are SGDLS and YYNGEE. In nucleotides, the CDR3 is TGTGCCAGCAGCCCCGGGCGGACTGTGAACACTGAAGCTTTCTTT. Its protein product is CASSPGRTVNTEAFF.

The chain uses TRBV6-4 and TRBJ1-6; TRBD1 aligns across 8 bases. This CDR3 spans 14 amino acids. From germline, CDR1 is MRHNA and CDR2 SNTAGT. V dropped 5 bases and J dropped 10; count of bases not matched to a gene: 7. The CDR3 bases are TGTGCCAGCAGTCCTACCCGGGACAGGTCACCCCTCCACTTT. It codes for CASSPTRDRSPLHF.

The rearrangement joins TRBV10-1 to TRBJ2-1, with TRBD2 as a possible D gene (6 bases). This CDR3 contains 12 residues. Per germline, CDR1 WNHNN and CDR2 SYGVQD (reference sequence). Trimming left V 2 bases short and J 14 bases short, with 13 bases between. In DNA form, the CDR3 reads TGCGCCAGCAGTGAGAGCGGAGGGGTAGAGTTCTTC. It is translated as CASSESGGVEFF.

The gene calls are TRBV18 and TRBJ2-3; TRBD2 might be the D (5 bases). This CDR3 is 15 amino acids long. The ends were cut back, 3 bases at V and 2 bases at J, with 12 bases in the middle. Germline CDR1 is KGHSH and CDR2 is LQKENI. The CDR3 coding sequence is TGTGCCAGCTCACCCGGGATCCGGGACACAGATACGCAGTATTTT. This gives the protein CASSPGIRDTDTQYF.